Listed below are T cell receptor beta chains from one sample, sequenced in a study of T-cell reconstitution after alpha-beta-depleted transplantation in children. From the PCR reads, TCRdb called clonotypes with MiXCR, one entry per CDR3 protein. The repertoire holds 490,000 or so distinct CDR3 sequences, with about 10% as singletons. This material consisted of PBMCs, taken before TCRalphabeta/CD19-depleted stem cell transplant. These receptors were collected from a child aged 2-15 years with inherited bone marrow failure, due to receive a stem cell transplant. The CDR3 runs from the conserved cysteine through the conserved F or W. Each record gives: clone size, D gene, V gene, J gene, CDR3 protein, CDR3 DNA. A D gene is named only where the DNA matches it firmly. Clone sizes are given selectively: once, few, many, or a class where the clone is expanded.

.,.,TRBV11-2,TRBJ2-4,CASSLRVRELTVAKNIQYF,TGTGCCAGCAGCTTGAGGGTGAGGGAGCTTACTGTAGCCAAAAACATTCAGTACTTC
many,TRBD1,TRBV7-7,TRBJ2-5,CASSPGQLRGQETQYF,TGTGCCAGCAGCCCGGGACAGCTGAGGGGACAAGAGACCCAGTACTTC
many,TRBD2,TRBV25-1,TRBJ2-1,CASSLAGAGNEQFF,TGTGCCAGCAGCTTAGCGGGAGCTGGCAATGAGCAGTTCTTC
many,.,TRBV9,TRBJ2-3,CASSVDGRRPIDTQYF,TGTGCCAGCAGCGTAGACGGCAGGAGGCCCATAGATACGCAGTATTTT
many,TRBD2,TRBV10-3,TRBJ2-1,CACSMREPENEQFF,TGTGCCTGTAGCATGCGGGAGCCCGAGAATGAGCAGTTCTTC
many,TRBD1,TRBV19,TRBJ2-3,CASSPRTGRTDTQYF,TGTGCCAGTAGTCCGAGGACAGGGCGCACAGATACGCAGTATTTT
many,.,TRBV27,TRBJ2-7,CASSGGKSSYEQYF,TGTGCCAGCAGTGGGGGGAAGAGCTCCTACGAGCAGTACTTC
many,TRBD1,TRBV4-3,TRBJ1-5,CASSQDYPDRGPLHF,TGCGCCAGCAGCCAAGATTATCCCGACAGGGGGCCATTGCATTTT
many,TRBD2,TRBV20-1,TRBJ2-7,CSARHIAGGGPYEQYF,TGCAGTGCTAGACATATAGCGGGAGGGGGGCCCTACGAGCAGTACTTC
many,.,TRBV5-4,TRBJ2-1,CASSFRNEQFF,TGTGCCAGCAGCTTCCGAAATGAGCAGTTCTTC
many,TRBD2,TRBV12-3/TRBV12-4,TRBJ2-7,CASSLSPSGSNEQYF,TGTGCCAGCAGTTTAAGTCCTAGCGGGAGCAACGAGCAGTACTTC
.,.,TRBV27,TRBJ2-7,CASSLSSGRAGYEQYF,TGTGCCAGCAGTTTATCGTCCGGCAGGGCGGGATACGAGCAGTACTTC
many,TRBD2,TRBV11-1,TRBJ2-7,CASSSGLAGGARSSYEQYF,TGTGCCAGCAGCTCTGGACTAGCGGGAGGGGCGAGGAGCTCCTACGAGCAGTACTTC
few,.,TRBV7-2,TRBJ2-1,CASSFGPAAAGNEQFF,TGTGCCAGCAGCTTTGGCCCCGCAGCGGCCGGCAATGAGCAGTTCTTC
many,.,TRBV7-2,TRBJ2-3,CASTTGISTDTQYF,TGTGCCAGCACCACAGGGATTAGCACAGATACGCAGTATTTT
few,.,TRBV19,TRBJ2-2,CASSMGSVVGRENTGELFF,TGTGCCAGTAGTATGGGTTCGGTCGTCGGGCGGGAGAACACCGGGGAGCTGTTTTTT
many,.,TRBV3-1,TRBJ2-7,CASSTTSYEQYF,TGTGCCAGCAGCACCACATCTTACGAGCAGTACTTC
many,.,TRBV27,TRBJ1-3,CASRARLAGNTIYF,TGTGCCAGCCGAGCAAGGTTAGCTGGAAACACCATATATTTT
many,.,TRBV27,TRBJ2-2,CATTLRKVGTGELFF,TGTGCCACCACCCTGAGGAAAGTGGGGACCGGGGAGCTGTTTTTT
.,.,TRBV20-1,TRBJ2-7,CSASQEYEQYF,TGCAGTGCTTCGCAGGAGTACGAGCAGTACTTC
.,TRBD2,TRBV4-3,TRBJ2-7,CASSQDGGEGREQYF,TGCGCCAGCAGCCAAGATGGGGGGGAGGGCCGCGAGCAGTACTTC
.,.,TRBV7-9,TRBJ2-3,CASSLRADRTDTQYF,TGTGCCAGCAGCCTCCGCGCGGATCGCACAGATACGCAGTATTTT
.,TRBD1,TRBV23-1,TRBJ2-1,CASSPQDRRIYNEQFF,TGCGCCAGCAGTCCCCAGGACAGGAGGATCTACAATGAGCAGTTCTTC
many,TRBD2,TRBV6-8,TRBJ2-1,CASVTKPSGRAYNEQFF,TGTGCCAGCGTTACAAAGCCTAGCGGGAGAGCTTACAATGAGCAGTTCTTC
few,.,TRBV30,TRBJ1-1,CAWSPGVNTEAFF,TGTGCCTGGAGTCCGGGCGTGAACACTGAAGCTTTCTTT
many,TRBD2,TRBV20-1,TRBJ2-7,CSAPTTSGVLSYEQYF,TGCAGTGCTCCTACTACTAGCGGGGTCCTCTCCTACGAGCAGTACTTC
many,.,TRBV4-3,TRBJ1-1,CASSQDSVLYAEAFF,TGCGCCAGCAGCCAAGATTCGGTCTTGTACGCTGAAGCTTTCTTT
few,TRBD1,TRBV12-3/TRBV12-4,TRBJ2-4,CASSSVGQGVKNIQYF,TGTGCCAGCAGTTCGGTCGGACAGGGGGTAAAAAACATTCAGTACTTC
many,TRBD2,TRBV20-1,TRBJ2-1,CSARGAGGRSYNEQFF,TGCAGTGCTAGAGGAGCGGGAGGGCGCTCCTACAATGAGCAGTTCTTC
few,TRBD1,TRBV6-5,TRBJ2-1,CASSTLGQVNYNEQFF,TGTGCCAGCAGTACCCTCGGACAGGTAAACTACAATGAGCAGTTCTTC
many,.,TRBV18,TRBJ1-6,CASSPGGNSPLHF,TGTGCCAGCTCACCAGGGGGAAATTCACCCCTCCACTTT
few,.,TRBV24-1,TRBJ2-3,CATIFFSGRDTQYF,TGTGCCACCATTTTTTTTTCGGGGCGAGATACGCAGTATTTT
many,TRBD2,TRBV10-3,TRBJ2-5,CAISYGTSGKETQYF,TGTGCCATCAGTTACGGGACTAGCGGGAAAGAGACCCAGTACTTC
many,.,TRBV7-9,TRBJ2-1,CASSHDQGLRGNEQFF,TGTGCCAGCAGTCATGACCAGGGACTCCGGGGCAATGAGCAGTTCTTC
many,.,TRBV28,TRBJ2-5,CASSFPGGGETQYF,TGTGCCAGCAGTTTCCCGGGGGGCGGCGAGACCCAGTACTTC
.,.,TRBV29-1,TRBJ1-2,CSVDWPASSGYTF,TGCAGCGTTGATTGGCCGGCCTCCTCTGGCTACACCTTC
many,.,TRBV7-2,TRBJ1-5,CASSLEVGNQPQHF,TGTGCCAGCAGCTTAGAGGTCGGCAATCAGCCCCAGCATTTT
few,.,TRBV20-1,TRBJ2-7,CSARDPEGRTFSYEQYF,TGCAGTGCTAGAGATCCGGAGGGCAGGACCTTCTCCTACGAGCAGTACTTC